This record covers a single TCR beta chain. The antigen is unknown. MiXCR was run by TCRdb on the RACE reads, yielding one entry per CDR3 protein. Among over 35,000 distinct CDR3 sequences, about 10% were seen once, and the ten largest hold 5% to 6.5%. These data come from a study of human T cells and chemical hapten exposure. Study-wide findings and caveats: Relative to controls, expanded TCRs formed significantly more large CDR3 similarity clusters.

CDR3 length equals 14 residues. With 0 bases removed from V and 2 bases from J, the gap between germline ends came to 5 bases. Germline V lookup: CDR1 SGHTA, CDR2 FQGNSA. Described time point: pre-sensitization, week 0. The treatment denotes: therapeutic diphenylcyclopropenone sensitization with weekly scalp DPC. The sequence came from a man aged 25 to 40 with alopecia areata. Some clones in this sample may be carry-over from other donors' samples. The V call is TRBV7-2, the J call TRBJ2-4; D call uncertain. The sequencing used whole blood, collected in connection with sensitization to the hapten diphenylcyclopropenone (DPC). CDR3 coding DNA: TGTGCCAGCAGCTTAGCAGACTCCAAAAACATTCAGTACTTC. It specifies CASSLADSKNIQYF.